This T cell receptor (beta chain) was obtained from a study of cytomegalovirus exposure and HLA in healthy donors (dated 2017 in TCRdb). In terms of the full investigation: An earlier analysis of approximately 640 of the donors reported more than 250 Gb of sequence data and roughly 110 million unique TCR beta sequences from about 200 million T cells. On average, roughly 240,000 unique TCR beta nucleotide sequences were sequenced per donor among 398 genotyped donors of the cohort, with around 19% of those sequences being non-productive. Alongside the repertoire data, information on donor age, sex, ethnicity and CMV serostatus was compiled. In the later analysis, no new phenotypic data were used to find candidate immune exposures; instead, reliance was placed on TCR beta sequences and their occurrence across donors. A handful of DR-DQ haplotypes were handled as single units for association and clustering because linkage in the cohort was strong. An early release that covered around 590 HLA-typed donors contained approximately 290 gigabases of sequencing data and approximately 85 million unique TCR sequences. A separate validation cohort of about 110 different subjects was used in addition to the roughly 720-subject first cohort. The study used immunosequencing to profile the T cell repertoires of about 670 subjects and linked those repertoires to cytomegalovirus serostatus. The study combined high-throughput TCR immunosequencing, statistical association of individual TCRs with disease status, and machine learning to predict cytomegalovirus infection status. In a later genetic analysis, genome-wide SNP genotypes for about three fifths of the roughly 670 donors were used, and that subset was treated as a discovery cohort. All discovery cohort repertoires had been generated on a single sequencing platform. The study aimed to test whether signatures of past pathogen exposure could be identified by cataloging public T cell receptors. A later analysis re-examined previously published TCR beta repertoires from around 670 donors and added high-resolution HLA genotyping to investigate patterns of TCR occurrence. Class I and class II HLA loci were covered by the typing at four-digit resolution. An earlier analysis of approximately 500 of the donors applied high-throughput TCR beta sequencing to assess whether each TCR beta V gene segment acted as functional or pseudogenic. The number of donors typed differed by locus, with about 629-640 for A, B, C, DRB1 and DQB1, 522 for DQA1, about 610 for DPA1, and around 450 for DPB1. Of the 300 to 450 genotyped donors, less than 90% were placed in the genetic ancestry cluster associated with self-reported Caucasian donors. On the study overall, not on this receptor specifically: According to the authors, the approach could potentially be generalized to other disease states and immunological phenotypes. According to a later analysis, most CMV-associated TCR beta chains appeared to be HLA-restricted, and the HLA associations seemed to be driven largely by CMV exposure. A few of the identified cytomegalovirus-associated TCR beta chains were confirmed in vitro to be specific for cytomegalovirus antigens. Linkage disequilibrium might explain the correlated functional status among segregating V segments, but an unknown experimental factor could not be excluded. Because counts were too low, around 18 rarely observed V segments, including chromosome 9 orphons, were left out of the earlier analysis of over 550 of the donors. Cytomegalovirus status was reported to be diagnosed by the classifier with high specificity and sensitivity in both the original and validation cohorts. A later analysis reported that several top co-occurrence clusters appeared linked to parvovirus B19, influenza, CMV and Epstein-Barr virus. The cohort was sequenced for TCR beta chains only, and without alpha or paired-chain data the features that could be detected were limited. In the study, around 150 TCR beta chains were listed as associated with cytomegalovirus. A further reported finding was that TCR beta sequences accurately predicted the HLA-A and HLA-B alleles for most subjects in the first cohort. HLA typing was unavailable for some donors at each locus, so association tests used only the typed subset. A group of highly shared sequence variants was considered likely to be a technical artifact of the sequencing pipeline. V-gene and J-gene trimming of TCR beta chains was associated with a missense DCLRE1C variant in a later genetic analysis, and the association was replicated in an independent cohort. In a later analysis, HLA-associated TCR beta chains were found to be more clonally expanded and to have lower generation probabilities than equally common non-associated chains. Broadly in line with IMGT annotations, most TCR beta V segments showed up in productive rearrangements about 87% or about 30% of the time in an earlier analysis of approximately 640 of the donors. At a false discovery rate of 0.05, a later analysis linked under 20,000 TCR beta sequences to specific HLA alleles. When HLA alleles, especially DR and DQ, strongly co-occurred, TCR associations were difficult to assign to individual alleles. The 87-base-pair reads could not distinguish some IMGT-functional V segments, including TRBV6-2 and TRBV6-3, so those segments were excluded. The presence/absence analyses assumed that sequencing depth was roughly uniform across donors, and that assumption may not be true. Across donors, most TCR sequences were observed very rarely, whereas some public TCRs were present in many individuals. According to a later genetic analysis, donors in an Asian-associated ancestry cluster had fewer N-insertions in productive TCRs than the approximately 700-donor mean. In a later analysis, TCR association rates were found to vary across HLA loci, with the most associated TCRs seen for DRB1 alleles and the fewest for HLA-C alleles. Immune exposure information for the cohort was limited to CMV serostatus.

Its CDR3 holds 17 amino acids, cysteine through phenylalanine. Only the CDR3 region is kept as DNA, spanning 51 bases read in frame from base 1. Germline trimming: 4 bases from V, 4 bases from J; junction bases outside gene matches: 9. Looking up the germline V gene yields CDR1 SGHVS and CDR2 FNYEAQ. The cohort consisted of 650 to 700 healthy bone marrow donors. Cohort members were all nominally healthy when sampled, although unrecorded immune exposures were likely present. The donor was CMV seropositive and was included in the group of some 290 seropositive cohort members. Each donor provided a peripheral blood sample, and peripheral blood mononuclear cells were used for TCR beta sequencing. Genomic DNA was extracted from the blood cell samples with the Qiagen DNeasy Blood Extraction Kit. A word on this clone: This clone's antigen is unknown. It has no much larger one-base neighbor in the sample; base qualities were not kept.

Library generation was performed with the immunoSEQ multiplex PCR assay. A mixture of 60 forward primers for TCR Vbeta segments and 13 reverse primers for TCR Jbeta segments was used in the multiplex PCR. A multiplex PCR assay on genomic DNA amplified the CDR3 region of rearranged TCR beta genes. On the Illumina HiSeq System, the amplified TCR beta libraries were sequenced as 87-base-pair reads. Per the authors' processing: A later analysis counted about 80 million unique TCR beta chains across the roughly 700 repertoires, and 9.5 million to 11 million of these chains were shared by at least two donors. Raw reads were error-corrected and collapsed into unique sequences with a nearest-neighbor algorithm that merged closely related sequences to remove PCR and sequencing errors. V, D and J gene segments were assigned by aligning CDR3 sequences to IMGT reference sequences. For a sequence to be retained, at least a six-nucleotide match to both a V gene segment and a J gene segment was required. A rearrangement counted as productive if the CDR3 had no stop codons and remained in frame with V and J, and every other rearrangement counted as non-productive. CDR3 was defined according to IMGT convention as the region running from the second conserved V-encoded cysteine to the conserved J-encoded phenylalanine. The earlier analysis of some 600 of the donors excluded sequences that lacked an unambiguous match to a single V gene segment. In an earlier analysis of approximately 550 of the donors, V segments were called functional above 56.7% productive rearrangements and were called segregating when the between-donor standard deviation exceeded 5%. To diagnose cytomegalovirus status from the catalog of TCR beta chain sequences, a statistical classification framework was built. In a later analysis, TCR nucleotide sequences were compared against IMGT/GENE-DB human TR gene sequences so that V and J genes could be assigned. Using the TCRdist pipeline, a later analysis assigned CDR3 sequences along with most-parsimonious VDJ recombination scenarios. In a later analysis, each TCR beta chain was defined by its CDR3 amino acid sequence together with its V-gene family, and reads without a unique V-gene family were excluded. To address suspected cross-contamination and a sequencing artifact, a later analysis removed approximately 600 highly shared, low-generation-probability nucleotide sequences. In a later analysis, a clonal expansion index for each public chain was calculated from normalized within-repertoire ranks of inferred template counts. Generation probabilities in a later analysis came from a VDJ recombination model fitted to out-of-frame rearrangements, and those results were checked against IGoR. Hypergeometric tests were used in a later analysis to score TCR-TCR, TCR-HLA and TCR-CMV co-occurrence, with a repertoire-size bias correction applied to the TCR pairs. In a later analysis, false discovery rates were estimated by permuting HLA or CMV assignments 20 times. A later analysis grouped co-occurring TCRs with DBSCAN, adding TCRdist sequence similarity when clustering within HLA-allele-positive subsets. Repertoires with fewer than 30,000 or more than 120,000 public chains, plus five repertoires with anomalous nucleotide sharing, were excluded from co-occurrence clustering. Held by TCRdb, this immuneACCESS table contains in-frame sequences only and omits some clones. Under half of the omission traces to an unresolved V gene where checked; the cause of the rest is unknown. V and J calls and clone size are copied from that table; D and trimming were computed from the DNA. This sample holds 120,000 or so clones; roughly 82% were observed only once. Under 7% of the sample is in the top ten clones.

The TCR originated in a man aged 18 to 29 in good health and CMV-seropositive. The sample taken for sequencing was PBMCs. The sequence joins TRBV7-6 to TRBJ1-6; 8 nucleotides in the junction match TRBD1. Here is the DNA: TGTGCCAGCAGCTCCGCACCCCGGACAGGGTATAATTCACCCCTCCACTTT. Translated, it gives CASSSAPRTGYNSPLHF.